This entry features one TCR beta chain sequence. This entry belongs to a study of CD8+CD57+ T cells in acquired aplastic anemia. Trimming at V came to 2 bases and at J to 8 bases, leaving 7 bases not matched to a gene. The CDR3 sequence is 16 residues long. CDR1 and CDR2 (germline): SGHTA, FQGTGA. The use of genomic DNA as template underpinned the TCR beta VDJ and CDR3 profiling. Via MiXCR, TCRdb re-called the reads, giving one row per CDR3 protein. The repertoire holds 35,000 to 45,000 distinct CDR3 sequences, more than 75% seen once, with over 20% in the top ten. The rearrangement joins TRBV7-3 to TRBJ2-1; 12 bases are shared with TRBD2. Sequencing was done on a sample of sorted CD4+, CD8+, or CD8+CD57+ T cells (not recorded which) from PBMCs. The receptor's source is a human donor in good health, serving as a control. In DNA, the CDR3 is TGTGCCAGCAGCTTACAAGGATCTAGCGGGGGGGATGAGCAGTTCTTC. This sequence encodes CASSLQGSSGGDEQFF.